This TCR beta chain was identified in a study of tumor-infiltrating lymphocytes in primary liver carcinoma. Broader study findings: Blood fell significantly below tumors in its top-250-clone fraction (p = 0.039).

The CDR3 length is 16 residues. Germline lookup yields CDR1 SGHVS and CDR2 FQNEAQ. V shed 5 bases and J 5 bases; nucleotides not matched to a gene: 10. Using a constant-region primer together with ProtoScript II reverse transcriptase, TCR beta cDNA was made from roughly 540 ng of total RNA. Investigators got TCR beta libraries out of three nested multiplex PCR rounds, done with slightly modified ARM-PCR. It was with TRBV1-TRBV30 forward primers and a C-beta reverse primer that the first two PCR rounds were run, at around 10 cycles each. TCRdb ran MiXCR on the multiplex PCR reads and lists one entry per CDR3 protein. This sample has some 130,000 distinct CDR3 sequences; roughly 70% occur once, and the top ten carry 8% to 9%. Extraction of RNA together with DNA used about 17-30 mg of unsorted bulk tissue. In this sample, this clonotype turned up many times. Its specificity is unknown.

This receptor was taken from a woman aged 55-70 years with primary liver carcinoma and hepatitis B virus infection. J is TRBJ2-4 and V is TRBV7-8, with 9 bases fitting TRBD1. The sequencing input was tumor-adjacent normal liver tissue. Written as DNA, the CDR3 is TGTGCCAGCAGCCAAATTCCGGGACAGGGTCAAAACATTCAGTACTTC. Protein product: CASSQIPGQGQNIQYF.